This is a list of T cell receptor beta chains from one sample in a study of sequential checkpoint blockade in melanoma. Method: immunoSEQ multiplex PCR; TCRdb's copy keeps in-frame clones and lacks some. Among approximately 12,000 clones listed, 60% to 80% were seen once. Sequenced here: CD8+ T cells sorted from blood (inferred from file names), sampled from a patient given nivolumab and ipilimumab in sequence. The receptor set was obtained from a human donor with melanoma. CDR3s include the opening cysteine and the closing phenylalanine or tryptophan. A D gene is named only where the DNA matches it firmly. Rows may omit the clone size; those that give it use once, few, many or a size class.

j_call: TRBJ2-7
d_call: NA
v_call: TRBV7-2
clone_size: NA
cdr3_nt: TGTGCCAGCAGCTCGTTCCCCGGGGAAACAGCCTCTATTTACGAGCAGTACTTC
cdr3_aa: CASSSFPGETASIYEQYF

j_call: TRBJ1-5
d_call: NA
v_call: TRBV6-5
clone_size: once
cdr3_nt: TGTGCCAGCATAGGGGCAGGGGCTTATCAGCCCCAGCATTTT
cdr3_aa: CASIGAGAYQPQHF

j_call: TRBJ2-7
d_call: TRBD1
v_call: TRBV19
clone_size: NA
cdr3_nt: TGTGCCAGTAGGCCGACAGGGGGCGCATCCTACGAGCAGTACTTC
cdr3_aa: CASRPTGGASYEQYF

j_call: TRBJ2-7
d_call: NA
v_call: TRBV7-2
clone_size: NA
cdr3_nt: TGTGCCAGCAGCTTAGCGCTATATGGCACAGACTACGAGCAGTACTTC
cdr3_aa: CASSLALYGTDYEQYF

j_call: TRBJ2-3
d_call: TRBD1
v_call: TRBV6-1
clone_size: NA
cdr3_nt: TGTGCCAGCAGTGAAGCGGAGACAGGGGGCACAGATACGCAGTATTTT
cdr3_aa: CASSEAETGGTDTQYF

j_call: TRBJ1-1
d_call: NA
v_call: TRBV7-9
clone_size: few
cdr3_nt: TGTGCCAGCAGCTTTTCGGGGAACACTGAAGCTTTCTTT
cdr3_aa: CASSFSGNTEAFF

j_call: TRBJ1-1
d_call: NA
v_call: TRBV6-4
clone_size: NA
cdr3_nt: TGTGCCAGCAGTCCCGTGGAGGGTCTGGGATCTGAAGCTTTCTTT
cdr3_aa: CASSPVEGLGSEAFF

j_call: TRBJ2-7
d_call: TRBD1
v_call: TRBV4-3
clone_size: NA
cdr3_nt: TGCGCCAGCAGCCACTCCGCGACAGGGGAATCCTACGAGCAGTACTTC
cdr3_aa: CASSHSATGESYEQYF

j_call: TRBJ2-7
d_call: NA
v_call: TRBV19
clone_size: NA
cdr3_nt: TGTGCCAGTAGGGCCGGTGGGGGCCCCTACGAGCAGTACTTC
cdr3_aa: CASRAGGGPYEQYF

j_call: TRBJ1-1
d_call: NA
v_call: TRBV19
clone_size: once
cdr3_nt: TGTGCCAGTATGTGGGGGGGTATGAACACTGAAGCTTTCTTT
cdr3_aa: CASMWGGMNTEAFF

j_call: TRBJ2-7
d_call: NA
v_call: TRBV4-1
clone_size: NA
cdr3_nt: TGCGCCAGCAGCCAAGAATCGGCCCAGGGCTACGAGCAGTACTTC
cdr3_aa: CASSQESAQGYEQYF

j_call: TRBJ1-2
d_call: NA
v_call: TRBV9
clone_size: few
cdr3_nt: TGTGCCAGCAGCGTAACAGGGTTGGGTGGCTACACCTTC
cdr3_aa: CASSVTGLGGYTF

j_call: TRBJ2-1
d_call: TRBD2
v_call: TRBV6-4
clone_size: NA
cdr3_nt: TGTGCCAGCAGTGACTCAAGCGGGGGGTTCAATGAGCAGTTCTTC
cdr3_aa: CASSDSSGGFNEQFF

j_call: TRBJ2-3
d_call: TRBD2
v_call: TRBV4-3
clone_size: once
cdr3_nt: TGCGCCAGCAGCCAAGATCCAGCGGGAGTTATAGATACGCAGTATTTT
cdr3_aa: CASSQDPAGVIDTQYF